This TCR beta chain came from a study of blood T cell repertoires in COVID-19. Study overall: Sources were T cells, B-cell-depleted T cells, or PBMCs; the material itself was cDNA or gDNA.

The V gene's germline CDR1 is MDHEN and CDR2 SYDVKM. V gave up 5 bases and J gave up 4 bases; unmatched junction bases: 8. The CDR3 has 15 amino acids. Per the original methods: For nucleated cells, counts were estimated from reference gene primer amplification. Sequencing used immunoSEQ multiplex PCR; TCRdb keeps in-frame clones, though not all of them. V and J calls plus clone size are reproduced from that table; the DNA served to infer D and trimming. The sample lists 110,000 to 150,000 clones; more than 60% were seen once. The V and J genes are TRBV28 and TRBJ2-1, with TRBD2 matching 7 bases. Specimen: peripheral blood. The origin of this receptor is an older woman with acute or convalescent COVID-19. The CDR3 bases are TGTGCCAGCAGTACCGGGACTACCCCATACAATGAGCAGTTCTTC. Amino acids: CASSTGTTPYNEQFF.